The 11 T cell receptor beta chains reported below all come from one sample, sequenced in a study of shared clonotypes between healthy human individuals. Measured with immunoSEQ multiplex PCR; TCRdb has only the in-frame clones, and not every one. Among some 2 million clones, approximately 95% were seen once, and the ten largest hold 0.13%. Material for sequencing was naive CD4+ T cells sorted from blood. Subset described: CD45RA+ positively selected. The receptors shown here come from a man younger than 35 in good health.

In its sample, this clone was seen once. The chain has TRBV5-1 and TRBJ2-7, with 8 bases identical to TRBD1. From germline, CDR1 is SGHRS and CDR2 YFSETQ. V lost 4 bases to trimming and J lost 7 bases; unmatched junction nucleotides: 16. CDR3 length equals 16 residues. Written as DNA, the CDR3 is TGCGCCAGCAGCGCGGCGGGAAGACAGGGGAAAGTAGAGCAGTACTTC. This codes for CASSAAGRQGKVEQYF.

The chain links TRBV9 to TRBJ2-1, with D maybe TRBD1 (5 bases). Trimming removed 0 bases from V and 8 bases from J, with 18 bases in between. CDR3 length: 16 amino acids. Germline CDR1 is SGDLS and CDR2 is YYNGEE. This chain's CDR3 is CASSVALGAGRHEQFF. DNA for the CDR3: TGTGCCAGCAGCGTAGCCCTTGGGGCAGGGCGGCATGAGCAGTTCTTC.

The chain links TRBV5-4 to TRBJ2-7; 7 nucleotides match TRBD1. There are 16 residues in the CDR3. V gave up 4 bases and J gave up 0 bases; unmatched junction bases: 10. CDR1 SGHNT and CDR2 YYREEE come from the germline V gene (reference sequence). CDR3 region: CASSEGQRKSSYEQYF. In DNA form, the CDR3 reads TGTGCCAGCAGCGAGGGACAGAGGAAAAGCTCCTACGAGCAGTACTTC. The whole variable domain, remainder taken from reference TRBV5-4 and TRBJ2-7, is ETGVTQSPTHLIKTRGQQVTLRCSSQSGHNTVSWYQQALGQGPQFIFQYYREEENGRGNFPPRFSGLQFPNYSSELNVNALELDDSALYLCASSEGQRKSSYEQYFGPGTRLTVT.

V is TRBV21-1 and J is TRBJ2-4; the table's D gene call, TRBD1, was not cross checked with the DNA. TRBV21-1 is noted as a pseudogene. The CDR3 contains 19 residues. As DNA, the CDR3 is TGTGCCAGCAGCAAAGGACCACGCTACAGGGCCCTAGCCAAAAACATTCAGTACTTC. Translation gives CASSKGPRYRALAKNIQYF.

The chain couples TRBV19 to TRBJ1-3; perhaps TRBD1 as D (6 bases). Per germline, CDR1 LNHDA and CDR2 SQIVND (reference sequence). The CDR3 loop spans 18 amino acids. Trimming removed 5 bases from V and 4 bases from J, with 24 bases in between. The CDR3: CASSQQGLPSSGGNTIYF. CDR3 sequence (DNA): TGTGCCAGTAGTCAACAGGGCCTCCCCTCTTCTGGCGGAAACACCATATATTTT.

The CDR3 bases are TGTGCCAGCAGCTTTAGGGGACTAGCGGAACTCTCCTACGAGCAGTACTTC. Translated: CASSFRGLAELSYEQYF. The rearrangement links TRBV7-4 to TRBJ2-5; 11 positions agree with TRBD2. The DNA end is a closer match to TRBJ2-7, so the J assignment may be wrong. The germline V gene encodes CDR1 SGHVT and CDR2 SQSDAQ. The CDR3 sequence is 17 residues long.

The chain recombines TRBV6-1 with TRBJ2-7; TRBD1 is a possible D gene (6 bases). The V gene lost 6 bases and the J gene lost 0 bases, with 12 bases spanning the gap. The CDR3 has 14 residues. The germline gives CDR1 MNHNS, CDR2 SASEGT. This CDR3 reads CASRLDRTSYEQYF. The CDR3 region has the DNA TGTGCCAGCAGACTCGACAGGACCTCCTACGAGCAGTACTTC.

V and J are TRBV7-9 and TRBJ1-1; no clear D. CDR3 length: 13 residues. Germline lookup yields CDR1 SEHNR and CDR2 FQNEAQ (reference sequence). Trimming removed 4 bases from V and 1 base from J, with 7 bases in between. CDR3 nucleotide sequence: TGTGCCAGCAGCTACCGACAGAACACTGAAGCTTTCTTT. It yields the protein CASSYRQNTEAFF.

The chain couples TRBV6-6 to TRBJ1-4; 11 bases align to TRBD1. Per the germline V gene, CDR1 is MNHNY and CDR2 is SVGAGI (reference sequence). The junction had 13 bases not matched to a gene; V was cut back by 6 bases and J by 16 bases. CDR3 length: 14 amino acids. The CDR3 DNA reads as TGTGCCAGCAGGGCCCCGGGACAGGGGGTCAAGACGTTTTTT. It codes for CASRAPGQGVKTFF.

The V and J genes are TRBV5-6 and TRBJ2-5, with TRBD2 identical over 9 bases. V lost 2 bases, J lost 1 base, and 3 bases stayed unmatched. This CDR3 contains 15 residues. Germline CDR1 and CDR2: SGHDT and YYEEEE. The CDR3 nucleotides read TGTGCCAGCAGCTTCCTAGCGGGGACCCAAGAGACCCAGTACTTC. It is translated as CASSFLAGTQETQYF.

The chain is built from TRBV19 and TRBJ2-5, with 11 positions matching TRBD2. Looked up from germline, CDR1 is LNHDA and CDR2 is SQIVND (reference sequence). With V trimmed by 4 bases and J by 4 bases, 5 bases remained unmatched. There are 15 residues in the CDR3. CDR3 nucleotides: TGTGCCAGTAGTACTAGACTAGCGGGACGAGAGACCCAGTACTTC. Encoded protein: CASSTRLAGRETQYF.